A selection of T cell receptor beta chains follows, all from one sample in a study of T cells after yellow fever vaccination. TCRdb reprocessed the 5' RACE reads with MiXCR, giving one entry per CDR3 protein. Among 450,000 to 550,000 distinct CDR3 sequences, around a fifth were seen once, and the ten largest hold around 16%. The material was PBMCs, obtained 21 days after the first yellow fever vaccination. The receptors originated from a man aged 18 to 35 who received the YFV17D yellow fever vaccine. The CDR3 runs from the conserved cysteine through the conserved F or W. D genes are given only for firm matches. Only part of the rows carry a size: once, few, many, or a class if the clone is expanded.

J,size,D,V,CDR3,DNA
TRBJ1-1,.,.,TRBV5-6,CASSLGNDRTTEAFF,TGTGCCAGCAGCCTGGGGAATGATAGAACAACTGAAGCTTTCTTT
TRBJ2-3,many,TRBD2,TRBV5-1,CASSGGLAGSDTQYF,TGCGCCAGCAGCGGGGGACTAGCGGGATCAGATACGCAGTATTTT
TRBJ2-5,.,TRBD2,TRBV28,CASSGNIRGSRIQETQYF,TGTGCCAGCAGCGGAAATATCCGCGGGAGTCGAATTCAAGAGACCCAGTACTTC
TRBJ2-1,.,TRBD2,TRBV4-3,CASSPTGGDNEQFF,TGCGCCAGCAGCCCGACGGGGGGGGACAATGAGCAGTTCTTC
TRBJ2-7,.,TRBD2,TRBV5-1,CASSLGLAGINEQYF,TGCGCCAGCAGCTTGGGGCTAGCGGGGATCAACGAGCAGTACTTC
TRBJ2-1,few,.,TRBV30,CAWSRDLRNEQFF,TGTGCCTGGAGCCGGGACCTTAGGAATGAGCAGTTCTTC
TRBJ2-3,once,TRBD1,TRBV7-9,CASSFAGTVGYTQYF,TGTGCCAGCAGCTTCGCCGGGACAGTGGGGTATACGCAGTATTTT
TRBJ2-3,.,TRBD2,TRBV7-2,CASSSTRGGAIFDTQYF,TGTGCCAGCAGCTCAACCCGGGGGGGGGCCATTTTCGATACGCAGTATTTT
TRBJ2-7,.,.,TRBV27,CASSLDREGSYEQYF,TGTGCCAGCAGTTTAGACAGGGAGGGTTCCTACGAGCAGTACTTC
TRBJ1-1,.,TRBD1,TRBV29-1,CSVDSWDRNTEAFF,TGCAGCGTTGATTCGTGGGACAGGAACACTGAAGCTTTCTTT
TRBJ2-3,few,.,TRBV3-1,CASSRPLSTDTQYF,TGTGCCAGCAGCCGTCCCCTGAGCACAGATACGCAGTATTTT
TRBJ2-3,many,TRBD2,TRBV12-3/TRBV12-4,CASSPLTSGGDTQYF,TGTGCCAGCAGTCCCCTGACTAGCGGGGGAGATACGCAGTATTTT
TRBJ2-5,.,.,TRBV5-1,CASSRGNQETQYF,TGCGCCAGCAGCCGGGGAAATCAAGAGACCCAGTACTTC
TRBJ2-1,.,.,TRBV7-2,CASSFGLDGVIENEQFF,TGTGCCAGCAGCTTCGGTCTCGACGGGGTGATAGAAAATGAGCAGTTCTTC
TRBJ2-3,few,TRBD2,TRBV4-3,CASSQDALAGPDTQYF,TGCGCCAGCAGCCAAGATGCCCTAGCGGGCCCAGATACGCAGTATTTT
TRBJ2-5,few,.,TRBV7-3,CASSLTPIETQYF,TGTGCCAGCAGCTTAACTCCAATAGAGACCCAGTACTTC
TRBJ1-2,.,TRBD1,TRBV29-1,CSARGQGYYGYTF,TGCAGCGCGAGGGGACAGGGCTACTATGGCTACACCTTC
TRBJ1-1,few,.,TRBV20-1,CSARDVASNTEAFF,TGCAGTGCTAGAGATGTCGCCAGCAACACTGAAGCTTTCTTT
TRBJ1-5,few,.,TRBV9,CASSVGGEISNQPQHF,TGTGCCAGCAGCGTAGGAGGGGAGATTAGCAATCAGCCCCAGCATTTT
TRBJ2-3,.,TRBD1,TRBV24-1,CATSVGGQGVDGQYF,TGTGCCACCAGTGTAGGGGGACAGGGTGTTGATGGCCAGTATTTT
TRBJ1-5,.,.,TRBV23-1,CASSQLQRNQPQHF,TGCGCCAGCAGTCAATTACAGCGGAATCAGCCCCAGCATTTT
TRBJ2-7,many,.,TRBV7-9,CASSPSYEQYF,TGTGCCAGCAGCCCTTCTTACGAGCAGTACTTC
TRBJ2-5,few,.,TRBV4-1,CASSQGLREETQYF,TGCGCCAGCAGCCAAGGACTACGCGAAGAGACCCAGTACTTC
TRBJ1-2,few,TRBD1,TRBV4-3,CASSQELTGVLGYTF,TGCGCCAGCAGCCAGGAATTAACAGGGGTCCTCGGCTACACCTTC
TRBJ1-4,few,TRBD1,TRBV20-1,CSASRGWDEKLFF,TGCAGTGCCAGCAGGGGGTGGGATGAAAAACTGTTTTTT
TRBJ2-6,.,TRBD1,TRBV6-4,CASRGDRAGSGANVLTF,TGTGCCAGCAGGGGAGACAGGGCTGGCTCTGGGGCCAACGTCCTGACTTTC
TRBJ1-3,.,.,TRBV3-1,CASCHDRSSGNTIYF,TGTGCCAGCTGCCACGACCGGAGCTCTGGAAACACCATATATTTT
TRBJ2-5,.,.,TRBV4-3,CASSLVNGGGTQYF,TGCGCCAGCAGCCTCGTGAACGGGGGAGGGACCCAGTACTTC
TRBJ2-3,many,.,TRBV5-1,CASSLVGGGTDTQYF,TGCGCCAGCAGCTTGGTTGGCGGGGGCACAGATACGCAGTATTTT
TRBJ2-2,few,.,TRBV20-1,CSARDLTENTGELFF,TGCAGTGCTAGAGACCTGACGGAGAACACCGGGGAGCTGTTTTTT
TRBJ2-5,.,.,TRBV5-8,CASRWETQYF,TGTGCCAGCCGCTGGGAGACCCAGTACTTC
TRBJ1-5,few,.,TRBV3-1,CASSLSAGDQPQHF,TGTGCCAGCAGCCTTTCCGCAGGGGATCAGCCCCAGCATTTT
TRBJ1-1,.,.,TRBV10-3,CAIKEGGTEAFF,TGTGCCATCAAGGAAGGAGGCACTGAAGCTTTCTTT
TRBJ1-5,.,TRBD1,TRBV29-1,CSAQSSGGGQPQHF,TGCAGCGCTCAGTCGTCAGGGGGGGGGCAGCCCCAGCATTTT
TRBJ2-3,.,.,TRBV7-9,CASSPPRTPVTQYF,TGTGCCAGCAGCCCACCAAGGACCCCCGTAACGCAGTATTTT
TRBJ1-6,.,.,TRBV18,CASSPPDPNNSPLHF,TGTGCCAGCTCACCACCGGACCCAAATAATTCACCCCTCCACTTT
TRBJ2-7,.,TRBD2,TRBV4-2,CASSQELAGAGSYEQYF,TGTGCCAGCAGCCAAGAACTAGCGGGGGCCGGATCCTACGAGCAGTACTTC
TRBJ2-2,few,TRBD2,TRBV27,CASSLLLAGGAGELFF,TGTGCCAGCAGTTTATTATTAGCGGGGGGAGCTGGGGAGCTGTTTTTT
TRBJ2-5,few,TRBD2,TRBV11-1,CASSDSGGPYQETQYF,TGTGCCAGCAGCGATAGCGGGGGCCCGTACCAAGAGACCCAGTACTTC
TRBJ2-3,.,TRBD2,TRBV9,CASSPGGPGTDTQYF,TGTGCCAGCAGCCCGGGGGGGCCGGGCACAGATACGCAGTATTTT
TRBJ2-3,once,.,TRBV7-2,CASSSKGPQTDTQYF,TGTGCCAGCAGCTCTAAGGGACCCCAAACAGATACGCAGTATTTT
TRBJ2-1,few,.,TRBV5-1,CASSSHLFGNEQFF,TGCGCCAGCAGCTCGCACCTATTTGGAAATGAGCAGTTCTTC
TRBJ1-6,few,.,TRBV4-2,CASSQAAAAGVPLHF,TGTGCCAGCAGCCAAGCCGCAGCGGCTGGGGTGCCCCTCCACTTT
TRBJ1-5,few,.,TRBV18,CASSPPGGRADQPQHF,TGTGCCAGCTCACCCCCCGGGGGACGGGCTGATCAGCCCCAGCATTTT